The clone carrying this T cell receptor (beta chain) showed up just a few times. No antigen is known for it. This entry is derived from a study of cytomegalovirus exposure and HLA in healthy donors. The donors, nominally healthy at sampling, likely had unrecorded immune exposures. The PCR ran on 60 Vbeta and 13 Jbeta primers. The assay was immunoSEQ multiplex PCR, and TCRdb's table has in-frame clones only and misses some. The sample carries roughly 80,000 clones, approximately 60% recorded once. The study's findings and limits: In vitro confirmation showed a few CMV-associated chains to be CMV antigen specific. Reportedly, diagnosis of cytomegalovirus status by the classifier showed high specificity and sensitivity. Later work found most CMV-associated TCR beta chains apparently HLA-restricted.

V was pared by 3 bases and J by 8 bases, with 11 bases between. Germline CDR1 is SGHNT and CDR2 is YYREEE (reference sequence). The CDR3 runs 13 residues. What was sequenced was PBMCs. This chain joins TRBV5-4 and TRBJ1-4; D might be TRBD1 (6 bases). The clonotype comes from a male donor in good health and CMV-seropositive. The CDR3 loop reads CASSWKGEEKLFF. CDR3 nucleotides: TGTGCCAGCAGCTGGAAGGGGGAAGAAAAACTGTTTTTT.